The T cell receptor (beta chain) described here comes from a study of cytomegalovirus exposure and HLA in healthy donors. Study observations and caveats: Clonal expansion, a later analysis showed, was greater in HLA-associated TCR beta chains than in equally common others.

The V and J ends lost 0 bases and 11 bases respectively, with 11 bases between them. This CDR3 has 13 residues. Germline CDR1 and CDR2: SGHNT and YENEEA. PCR involved 60 Vbeta and 13 Jbeta primers. Generated by immunoSEQ multiplex PCR, the TCRdb table keeps only in-frame clones and is missing some. This table has 90,000 to 140,000 clones, around four fifths appearing once. Concerning this clone itself: Its antigen is still unknown.

The TCR comes from a woman in her 40s in good health and CMV-seropositive. Sequencing input: PBMCs. The rearrangement joins TRBV11-3 to TRBJ2-1; D perhaps matches TRBD2 (5 bases). The CDR3 reads CASSLETTGKQFF. The DNA for the CDR3 is TGTGCCAGCAGCTTAGAGACTACCGGTAAGCAGTTCTTC.